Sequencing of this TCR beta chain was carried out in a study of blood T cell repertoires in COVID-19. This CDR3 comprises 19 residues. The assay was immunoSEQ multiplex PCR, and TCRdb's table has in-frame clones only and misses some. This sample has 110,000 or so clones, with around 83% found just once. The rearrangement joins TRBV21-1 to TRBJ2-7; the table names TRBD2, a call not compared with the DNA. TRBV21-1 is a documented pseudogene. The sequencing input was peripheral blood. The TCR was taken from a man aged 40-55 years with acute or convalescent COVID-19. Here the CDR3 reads CASSIWTVELRLAGAEQYF. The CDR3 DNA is TGTGCCAGCAGCATCTGGACAGTAGAATTAAGACTAGCGGGGGCCGAGCAGTACTTC.